This T cell receptor (beta chain) was observed in a study of blood T cell repertoires in COVID-19. Background on the study: There were acute and convalescent COVID-19 samples, and they came from the United States, Italy and Spain.

Using immunoSEQ multiplex PCR, the repertoire was profiled, and TCRdb retains in-frame clones only, with some absent. Of 250,000 to 300,000 clones listed, roughly 91% are singletons. The CDR3 runs 14 residues. Deletions cut 1 base from V and 7 bases from J, with 13 bases between. Germline V gene data show CDR1 as SNHLY and CDR2 as FYNNEI. V usage is TRBV2 and J usage is TRBJ1-2; D may be TRBD1 (5 bases). The sample taken for sequencing was PBMCs or T cells enriched from blood (not recorded which). The source of this sequence is a woman aged 45-59 years who had been exposed to COVID-19. The CDR3 loop is CASSEGPGMGGYTF. The CDR3 bases are TGTGCCAGCAGTGAAGGACCAGGGATGGGTGGCTACACCTTC.